Listed below are T cell receptor beta chains from one sample, sequenced in a study of T cells in Graves' hyperthyroidism and ophthalmopathy. TCRdb re-derived calls from the multiplex PCR reads in MiXCR, one entry per CDR3 protein. The sample consists of about 420,000 distinct CDR3 sequences, approximately 15% of them appearing once. The sequenced material came from blood. These receptor sequences come from a woman aged 18-30 years with Graves' hyperthyroidism. The CDR3 runs from the conserved cysteine through the conserved F or W. The D gene is left open where the match is weak. Expanded clones get a size class; other rows say once, few or many, or leave the size out.

size	V	J	D	CDR3	DNA
few	TRBV7-2	TRBJ2-1	NA	CASSSQDIGHEQFF	TGTGCCAGCAGCTCCCAGGATATAGGGCATGAGCAGTTCTTC
few	TRBV12-5	TRBJ2-2	TRBD1	CASGEQGTTGELFF	TGTGCTAGTGGCGAACAGGGGACCACCGGGGAGCTGTTTTTT
many	TRBV18	TRBJ2-7	TRBD2	CASSPPGLAGPEQYF	TGTGCCAGCTCACCACCGGGACTAGCGGGACCCGAGCAGTACTTC
NA	TRBV20-1	TRBJ1-1	NA	CSAREGGGGNTEAFF	TGCAGTGCCAGGGAGGGGGGGGGGGGGAACACTGAAGCTTTCTTT
NA	TRBV20-1	TRBJ2-1	TRBD2	CSARDLGLAFYNEQFF	TGCAGTGCTAGAGATTTGGGACTAGCATTCTACAATGAGCAGTTCTTC
few	TRBV7-3	TRBJ2-1	TRBD2	CASSNPPVAGGEQFF	TGTGCCAGCAGCAATCCCCCCGTGGCGGGGGGCGAGCAGTTCTTC
NA	TRBV4-1	TRBJ2-3	NA	CASSQDRLRTDTQYF	TGCGCCAGCAGCCAAGATAGACTCCGCACAGATACGCAGTATTTT
NA	TRBV5-1	TRBJ2-5	TRBD1	CASGKTGMETQYF	TGCGCCAGCGGGAAGACAGGGATGGAGACCCAGTACTTC
NA	TRBV24-1	TRBJ2-6	TRBD1	CATLSQGAFGANVLTF	TGTGCCACCCTCTCTCAGGGGGCTTTTGGGGCCAACGTCCTGACTTTC
many	TRBV27	TRBJ1-1	NA	CASIAGGRTEAFF	TGTGCCAGCATCGCTGGGGGGAGAACTGAAGCTTTCTTT
many	TRBV12-3/TRBV12-4	TRBJ2-5	NA	CASTTGGHQETQYF	TGTGCCAGCACCACGGGGGGCCACCAAGAGACCCAGTACTTC
many	TRBV12-3/TRBV12-4	TRBJ2-1	TRBD2	CASSSLRGGRNEQFF	TGTGCCAGCAGTTCCCTGCGGGGGGGCCGCAATGAGCAGTTCTTC
NA	TRBV5-1	TRBJ2-3	NA	CASSLIVTGEADTQYF	TGCGCCAGCAGCTTGATTGTAACAGGGGAGGCAGATACGCAGTATTTT
many	TRBV20-1	TRBJ1-5	NA	CSARREDQLYSNQPQHF	TGCAGTGCTAGGAGGGAGGACCAACTCTATAGCAATCAGCCCCAGCATTTT
many	TRBV7-9	TRBJ1-3	NA	CASSLMGGSGNTIYF	TGTGCCAGCAGCTTAATGGGGGGCTCTGGAAACACCATATATTTT
many	TRBV11-2	TRBJ2-3	TRBD2	CASSTGTISTDTQYF	TGTGCCAGCAGCACCGGGACTATATCCACAGATACGCAGTATTTT
many	TRBV3-1	TRBJ1-3	TRBD1	CASGTAAGNTIYF	TGTGCCAGCGGGACAGCCGCTGGAAACACCATATATTTT
many	TRBV2	TRBJ2-3	TRBD1	CASSERQGMGTDTQYF	TGTGCCAGCAGTGAAAGACAGGGGATGGGCACAGATACGCAGTATTTT
many	TRBV2	TRBJ2-7	TRBD2	CASSLLREDEQYF	TGTGCCAGCTCTTTGCTGCGGGAGGACGAGCAGTACTTC
many	TRBV12-3/TRBV12-4	TRBJ2-7	TRBD2	CASSPRLAARGEQYF	TGTGCCAGCAGTCCGAGACTAGCGGCCCGGGGAGAGCAGTACTTC
few	TRBV20-1	TRBJ1-5	NA	CSARDGQSSNQPQHF	TGCAGTGCTAGAGATGGGCAGAGTAGCAATCAGCCCCAGCATTTT
many	TRBV7-2	TRBJ2-7	TRBD2	CASSSLAGSYEQYF	TGTGCCAGCAGTTCACTAGCGGGGTCCTACGAGCAGTACTTC
many	TRBV11-2	TRBJ2-1	NA	CASSLVLNYNEQFF	TGTGCCAGCAGCTTAGTCCTCAACTACAATGAGCAGTTCTTC
many	TRBV28	TRBJ1-1	NA	CASSAGRINTEAFF	TGTGCCAGCAGTGCGGGACGGATCAACACTGAAGCTTTCTTT
few	TRBV19	TRBJ2-1	NA	CASSMDRSSYNEQFF	TGTGCCAGTAGCATGGACCGAAGCTCCTACAATGAGCAGTTCTTC
many	TRBV28	TRBJ1-1	NA	CASSFGGGRNTEAFF	TGTGCCAGCAGTTTTGGTGGGGGGAGGAACACTGAAGCTTTCTTT
NA	TRBV5-6	TRBJ2-5	TRBD2	CASSLGISGRSETQYF	TGTGCCAGCAGCTTGGGAATTAGCGGGAGGAGTGAGACCCAGTACTTC
many	TRBV12-3/TRBV12-4	TRBJ2-1	NA	CASSALTGFGEQFF	TGTGCCAGCAGTGCGTTAACAGGGTTCGGAGAGCAGTTCTTC
many	TRBV28	TRBJ2-2	NA	CASRLQRAAGELFF	TGTGCCAGCAGGTTACAACGCGCGGCCGGGGAGCTGTTTTTT
NA	TRBV7-9	TRBJ2-3	NA	CAIYTGSSRTDTQYF	TGTGCCATCTACACAGGATCCTCCCGCACAGATACGCAGTATTTT
many	TRBV28	TRBJ2-7	TRBD2	CAAQGGVSEQYF	TGTGCCGCCCAGGGAGGGGTTTCCGAGCAGTACTTC
NA	TRBV7-2	TRBJ1-6	NA	CASSLLPGSTRNSPLHF	TGTGCCAGCAGCTTATTGCCGGGGTCGACGCGAAATTCACCCCTCCACTTT
NA	TRBV24-1	TRBJ1-2	NA	CATSDWRQDQGYTF	TGTGCCACCAGTGATTGGCGGCAGGATCAGGGCTACACCTTC
NA	TRBV29-1	TRBJ2-1	TRBD1	CSVTPGQFYNEQFF	TGCAGCGTTACCCCGGGACAGTTCTACAATGAGCAGTTCTTC
many	TRBV6-1	TRBJ1-2	NA	CASSRTVLSGYTF	TGTGCCAGCAGTCGGACAGTGTTAAGTGGCTACACCTTC